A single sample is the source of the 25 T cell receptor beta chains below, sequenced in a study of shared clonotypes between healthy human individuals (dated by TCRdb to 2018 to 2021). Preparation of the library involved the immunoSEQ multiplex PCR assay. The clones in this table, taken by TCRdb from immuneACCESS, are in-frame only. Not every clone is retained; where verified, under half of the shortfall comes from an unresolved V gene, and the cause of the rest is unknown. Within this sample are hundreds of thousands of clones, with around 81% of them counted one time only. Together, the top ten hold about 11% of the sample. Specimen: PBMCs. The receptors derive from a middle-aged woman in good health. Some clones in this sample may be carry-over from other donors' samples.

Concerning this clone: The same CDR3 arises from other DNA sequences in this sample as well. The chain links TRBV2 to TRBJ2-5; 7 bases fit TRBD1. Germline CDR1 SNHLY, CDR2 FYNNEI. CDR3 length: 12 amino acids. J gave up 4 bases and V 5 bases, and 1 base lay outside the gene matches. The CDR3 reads CASSRDRETQYF. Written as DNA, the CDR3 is TGTGCCAGCAGTAGGGACAGAGAGACCCAGTACTTC.

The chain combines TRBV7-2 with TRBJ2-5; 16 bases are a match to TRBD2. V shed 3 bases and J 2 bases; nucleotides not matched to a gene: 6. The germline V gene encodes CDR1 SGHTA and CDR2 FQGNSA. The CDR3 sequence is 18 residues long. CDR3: CASSLGLAGGPGQETQYF. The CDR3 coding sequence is TGTGCCAGCAGCTTGGGACTAGCGGGAGGGCCCGGACAAGAGACCCAGTACTTC.

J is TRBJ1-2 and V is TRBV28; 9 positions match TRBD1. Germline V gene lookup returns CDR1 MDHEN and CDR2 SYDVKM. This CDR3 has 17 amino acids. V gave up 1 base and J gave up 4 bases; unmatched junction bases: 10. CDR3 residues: CASSLFGQGTLGYGYTF. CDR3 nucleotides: TGTGCCAGCAGTTTATTTGGACAGGGGACATTGGGCTATGGCTACACCTTC.

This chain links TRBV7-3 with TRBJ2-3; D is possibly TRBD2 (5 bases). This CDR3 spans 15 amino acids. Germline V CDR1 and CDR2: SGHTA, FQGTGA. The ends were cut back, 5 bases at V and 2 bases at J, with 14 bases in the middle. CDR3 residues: CASSLDGKYTDTQYF. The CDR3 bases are TGTGCCAGCAGCCTCGACGGGAAATACACAGATACGCAGTATTTT.

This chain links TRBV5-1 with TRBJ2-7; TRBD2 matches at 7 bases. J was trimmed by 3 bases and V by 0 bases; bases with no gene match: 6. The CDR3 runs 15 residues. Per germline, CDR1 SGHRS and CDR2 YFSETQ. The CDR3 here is CASSLDGTTYYEQYF. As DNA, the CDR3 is TGCGCCAGCAGCTTGGATGGGACTACCTACTACGAGCAGTACTTC.

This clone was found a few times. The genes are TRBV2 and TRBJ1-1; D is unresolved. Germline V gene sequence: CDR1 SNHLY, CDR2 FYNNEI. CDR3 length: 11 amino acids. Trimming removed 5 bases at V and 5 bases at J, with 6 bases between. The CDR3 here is CASSRETEAFF. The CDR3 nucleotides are TGTGCCAGCAGTCGGGAGACTGAAGCTTTCTTT.

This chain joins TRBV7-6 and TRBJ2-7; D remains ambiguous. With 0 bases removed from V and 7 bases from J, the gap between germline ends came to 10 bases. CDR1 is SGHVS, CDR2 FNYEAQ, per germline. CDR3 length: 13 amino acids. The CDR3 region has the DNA TGTGCCAGCAGCTTAGCTCTAAGTGGGGAGCAGTACTTC. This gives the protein CASSLALSGEQYF.

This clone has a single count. The CDR3 coding sequence is TGTGCCAGCAGTGATGACAGAGCCAAAAACATTCAGTACTTC. It is translated as CASSDDRAKNIQYF. V usage is TRBV2 and J usage is TRBJ2-4, with D tentatively TRBD1 (5 bases). CDR1 SNHLY and CDR2 FYNNEI come from the germline V gene. V lost 3 bases and J lost 0, with 6 bases in between. The CDR3 is 14 residues long.

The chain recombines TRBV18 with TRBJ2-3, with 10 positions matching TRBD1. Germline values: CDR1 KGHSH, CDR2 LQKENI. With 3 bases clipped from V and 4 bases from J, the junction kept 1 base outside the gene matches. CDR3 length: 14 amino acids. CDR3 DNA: TGTGCCAGCTCACCGACAGGGGGCGCAGATACGCAGTATTTT. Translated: CASSPTGGADTQYF.

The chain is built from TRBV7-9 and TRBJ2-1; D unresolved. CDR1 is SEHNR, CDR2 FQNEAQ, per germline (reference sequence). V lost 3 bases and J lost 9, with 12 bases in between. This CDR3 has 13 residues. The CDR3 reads CASSFVAVREQFF. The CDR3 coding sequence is TGTGCCAGCAGCTTTGTTGCAGTTCGTGAGCAGTTCTTC.

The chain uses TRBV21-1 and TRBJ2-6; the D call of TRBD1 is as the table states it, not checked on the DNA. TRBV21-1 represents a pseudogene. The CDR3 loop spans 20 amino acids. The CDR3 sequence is CASSKGTPGQGPSGANVLTF. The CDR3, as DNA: TGTGCCAGCAGCAAAGGGACCCCGGGACAGGGGCCCTCTGGGGCCAACGTCCTGACTTTC.

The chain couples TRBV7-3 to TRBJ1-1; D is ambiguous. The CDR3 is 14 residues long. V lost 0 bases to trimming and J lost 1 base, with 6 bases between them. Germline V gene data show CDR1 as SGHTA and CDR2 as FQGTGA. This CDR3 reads CASSLTNGNTEAFF. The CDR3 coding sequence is TGTGCCAGCAGCTTAACGAATGGGAACACTGAAGCTTTCTTT.

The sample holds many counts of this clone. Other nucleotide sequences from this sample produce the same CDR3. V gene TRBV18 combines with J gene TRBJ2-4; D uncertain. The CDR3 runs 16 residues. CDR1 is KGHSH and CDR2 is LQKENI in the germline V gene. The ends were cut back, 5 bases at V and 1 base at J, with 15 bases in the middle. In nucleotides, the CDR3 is TGTGCCAGCTCATCCCCTAGGATCGGGGCCAAAAACATTCAGTACTTC. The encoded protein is CASSSPRIGAKNIQYF.

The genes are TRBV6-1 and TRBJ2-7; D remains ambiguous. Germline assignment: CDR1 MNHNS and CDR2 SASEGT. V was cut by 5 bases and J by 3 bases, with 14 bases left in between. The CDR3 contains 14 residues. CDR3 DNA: TGTGCCAGCAGTCCCGGGTCCACTTACTACGAGCAGTACTTC. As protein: CASSPGSTYYEQYF.

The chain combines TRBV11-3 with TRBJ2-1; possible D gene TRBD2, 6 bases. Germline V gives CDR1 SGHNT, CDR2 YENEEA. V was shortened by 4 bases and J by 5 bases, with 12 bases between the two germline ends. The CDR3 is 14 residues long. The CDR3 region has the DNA TGTGCCAGCAGCTCACTAGCAGACCACAATGAGCAGTTCTTC. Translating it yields CASSSLADHNEQFF.

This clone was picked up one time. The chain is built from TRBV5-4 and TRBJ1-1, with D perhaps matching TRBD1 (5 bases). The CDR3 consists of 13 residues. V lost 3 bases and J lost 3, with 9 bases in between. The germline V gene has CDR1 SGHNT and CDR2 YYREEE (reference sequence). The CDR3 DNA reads TGTGCCAGCAGCTGGGACCGACACACTGAAGCTTTCTTT. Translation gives CASSWDRHTEAFF.

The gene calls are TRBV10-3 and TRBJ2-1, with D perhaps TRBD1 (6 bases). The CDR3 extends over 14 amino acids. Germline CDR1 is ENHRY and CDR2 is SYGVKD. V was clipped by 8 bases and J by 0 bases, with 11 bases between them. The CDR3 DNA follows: TGTGCCATCGGGGGCGGAAGCTCCTACAATGAGCAGTTCTTC. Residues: CAIGGGSSYNEQFF.

In DNA form, the CDR3 reads TGTGCCAGCAGTCCCTCAGGTTCGATCTACGAGCAGTACTTC. This codes for CASSPSGSIYEQYF. The chain recombines TRBV27 with TRBJ2-7, with D unclear. V lost 5 bases to trimming and J lost 3 bases, with 14 bases between them. This CDR3 contains 14 residues. In germline, CDR1 is MNHEY, CDR2 SMNVEV (reference sequence).

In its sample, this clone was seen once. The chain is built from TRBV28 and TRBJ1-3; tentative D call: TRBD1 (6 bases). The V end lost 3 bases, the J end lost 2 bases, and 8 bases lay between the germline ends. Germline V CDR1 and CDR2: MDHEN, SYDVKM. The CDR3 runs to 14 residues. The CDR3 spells CASSLTGTGNTIYF. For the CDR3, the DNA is TGTGCCAGCAGTTTGACAGGAACTGGAAACACCATATATTTT.

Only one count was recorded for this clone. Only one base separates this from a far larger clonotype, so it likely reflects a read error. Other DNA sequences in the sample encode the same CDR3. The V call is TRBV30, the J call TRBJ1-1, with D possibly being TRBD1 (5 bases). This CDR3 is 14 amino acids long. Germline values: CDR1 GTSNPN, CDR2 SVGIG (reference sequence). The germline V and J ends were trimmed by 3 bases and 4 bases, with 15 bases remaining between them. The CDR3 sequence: CAWSQDGGSTEAFF. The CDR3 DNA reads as TGTGCCTGGAGCCAGGACGGGGGGTCCACTGAAGCTTTCTTT. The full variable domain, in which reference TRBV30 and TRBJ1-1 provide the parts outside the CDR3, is SQTIHQWPATLVQPVGSPLSLECTVEGTSNPNLYWYRQAAGRGLQLLFYSVGIGQISSEVPQNLSASRPQDRQFILSSKKLLLSDSGFYLCAWSQDGGSTEAFFGQGTRLTVV.

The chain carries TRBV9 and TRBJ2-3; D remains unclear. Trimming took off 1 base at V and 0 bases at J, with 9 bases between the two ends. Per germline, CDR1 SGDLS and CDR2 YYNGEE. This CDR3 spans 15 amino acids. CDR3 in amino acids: CASSVRSASTDTQYF. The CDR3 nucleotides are TGTGCCAGCAGCGTACGAAGCGCTAGCACAGATACGCAGTATTTT. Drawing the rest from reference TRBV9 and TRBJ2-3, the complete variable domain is DSGVTQTPKHLITATGQRVTLRCSPRSGDLSVYWYQQSLDQGLQFLIQYYNGEERAKGNILERFSAQQFPDLHSELNLSSLELGDSALYFCASSVRSASTDTQYFGPGTRLTVL.

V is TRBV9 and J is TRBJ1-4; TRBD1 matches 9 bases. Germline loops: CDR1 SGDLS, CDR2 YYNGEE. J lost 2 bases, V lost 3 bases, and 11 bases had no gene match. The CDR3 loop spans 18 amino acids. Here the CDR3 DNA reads TGTGCCAGCAGCGAAACCGGGACAGGGATTTCCACTAATGAAAAACTGTTTTTT. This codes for CASSETGTGISTNEKLFF.

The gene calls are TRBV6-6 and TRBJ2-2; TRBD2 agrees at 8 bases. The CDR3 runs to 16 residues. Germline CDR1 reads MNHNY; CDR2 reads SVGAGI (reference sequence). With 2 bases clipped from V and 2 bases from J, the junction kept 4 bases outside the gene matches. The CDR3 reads CASSYGSGRNTGELFF. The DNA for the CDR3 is TGTGCCAGCAGTTACGGGAGCGGGAGAAACACCGGGGAGCTGTTTTTT.

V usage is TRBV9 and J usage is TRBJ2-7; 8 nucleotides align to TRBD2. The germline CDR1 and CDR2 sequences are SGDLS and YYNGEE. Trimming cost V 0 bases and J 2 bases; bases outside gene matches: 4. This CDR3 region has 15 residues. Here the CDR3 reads CASSVATGLAYEQYF. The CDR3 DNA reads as TGTGCCAGCAGCGTAGCTACGGGACTAGCCTACGAGCAGTACTTC.

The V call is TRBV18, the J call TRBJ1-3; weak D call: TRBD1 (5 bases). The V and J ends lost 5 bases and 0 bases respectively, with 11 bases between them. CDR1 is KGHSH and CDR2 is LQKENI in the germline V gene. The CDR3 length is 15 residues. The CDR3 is CASSDSPSSGNTIYF. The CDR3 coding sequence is TGTGCCAGCTCAGACAGCCCCTCCTCTGGAAACACCATATATTTT.